This entry describes one T cell receptor beta chain. Antigen specificity is unknown. The germline V gene encodes CDR1 KGHSH and CDR2 LQKENI. Germline trimming cut 3 bases from V and 15 bases from J; bases unmatched to any gene: 8. The CDR3 covers 12 residues. These data belong to a study of beta chain features in type 1 diabetes. Staining for CD45RO/CCR7/CD25/CD127/CD95/CD27 allowed sorting of CD4+ naive, central memory, regulatory and stem cell-like memory cells. Reverse transcribing all isolated RNA meant expressed TCRB transcripts were sequenced. Reads from naive, central memory and regulatory T cell samples averaged about 3.3 million. The repertoire was sequenced with immunoSEQ multiplex PCR; TCRdb's copy has only in-frame clones and lacks some. This sample has around 280,000 clones, with 15% found just once. Overall study findings and caveats: TCRB CDR3s from Type 1 diabetes patients were moderately but significantly shorter in all four CD4+ subsets. Cells expressing TCR highly could be over-represented by cDNA sequencing.

This receptor was obtained from a man aged 18 to 29 with type 1 diabetes. The chain combines TRBV18 with TRBJ2-1; 7 nucleotides line up with TRBD1. The sequenced sample was naive CD4+ T cells from blood. The CDR3 DNA sequence: TGTGCCAGCTCACCCGACAGGGTTTTCCTGTTCTTC. Protein sequence: CASSPDRVFLFF.